Below, 10 T cell receptor beta chains from the same sample are listed, as sequenced in a study of blood T cell repertoires in COVID-19. Sequencing used immunoSEQ multiplex PCR; TCRdb keeps in-frame clones, though not all of them. The repertoire holds about 240,000 clones, with about 83% as singletons. The sample taken for sequencing was PBMCs or T cells enriched from blood (not recorded which). The receptors come from a woman aged 40 to 50 who had been exposed to COVID-19.

The V and J genes are TRBV5-6 and TRBJ1-6, with TRBD1 matching 11 bases. The length of the CDR3 is 15 residues. Per the germline V gene, CDR1 is SGHDT and CDR2 is YYEEEE. V lost 2 bases to trimming and J lost 7 bases; unmatched junction nucleotides: 2. For the CDR3, the DNA is TGTGCCAGCAGCTTTGGGGACAGGGGGAATTCACCCCTCCACTTT. It specifies CASSFGDRGNSPLHF.

In the case of this clone: At one end, the junction sequence differs from germline, possibly due to a read error. This rearrangement joins TRBV10-3 to TRBJ1-2, with 8 positions matching TRBD1. Germline assignment: CDR1 ENHRY and CDR2 SYGVKD. This CDR3 comprises 14 residues. The DNA for the CDR3 is TGTGCCATCAGTCCGACAGGGGCGAACTATGGCTACGCCTTC. This sequence encodes CAISPTGANYGYAF.

This chain joins TRBV29-1 and TRBJ2-1, with 11 nucleotides matching TRBD2. Germline V lookup: CDR1 SQVTM, CDR2 ANQGSEA. The V gene end was trimmed by 1 base and the J gene end by 4 bases; junction bases not matched to a gene: 0. This CDR3 comprises 14 residues. The CDR3 reads CSVEGLAGYNEQFF. In nucleotides, the CDR3 is TGCAGCGTTGAAGGACTAGCGGGGTACAATGAGCAGTTCTTC.

The chain has TRBV2 and TRBJ1-4; TRBD1 aligns across 9 bases. CDR3 length: 13 residues. Germline V CDR1 and CDR2: SNHLY, FYNNEI. V dropped 6 bases and J dropped 8; count of bases not matched to a gene: 4. CDR3 sequence (DNA): TGTGCCAGCAGGGATGGGACAGGGGAAAAACTGTTTTTT. Translated: CASRDGTGEKLFF.

This chain uses TRBV7-9 with TRBJ1-4; 8 bases are a match to TRBD1. Trimming cost V 5 bases and J 7 bases; bases outside gene matches: 6. This CDR3 region has 14 residues. Germline-derived CDR1 and CDR2 are SEHNR and FQNEAQ (reference sequence). The DNA of the CDR3 is TGTGCCAGCAGCATCGACAGGGGCTTTGAAAAACTGTTTTTT. Amino acids: CASSIDRGFEKLFF.

V is TRBV9 and J is TRBJ2-3, with TRBD2 matching 11 bases. Germline V gives CDR1 SGDLS, CDR2 YYNGEE. This CDR3 has 16 amino acids. V dropped 3 bases and J dropped 6; count of bases not matched to a gene: 9. CDR3 sequence: CASSGYAASGGDTQYF. The CDR3, as DNA: TGTGCCAGCAGCGGATATGCCGCTAGCGGGGGGGATACGCAGTATTTT.

This clone showed up just a few times. This chain uses TRBV24-1 with TRBJ1-2; 7 positions agree with TRBD1. The CDR3 runs to 12 residues. Trimming removed 6 bases from V and 4 bases from J; junction bases left unmatched: 1. Germline V gives CDR1 KGHDR, CDR2 SFDVKD. The DNA of the CDR3 is TGTGCCACCAGTCCAGGGGGCTATGGCTACACCTTC. Translating gives CATSPGGYGYTF.

This chain joins TRBV7-8 and TRBJ2-3; 10 bases agree with TRBD1. Germline CDR1 is SGHVS and CDR2 is FQNEAQ. This CDR3 has 16 residues. Trimming at V came to 4 bases and at J to 4 bases, leaving 8 bases not matched to a gene. CDR3 DNA: TGTGCCAGCAGCTCCCTAGACAGGGGGCGTGCAGATACGCAGTATTTT. Residues: CASSSLDRGRADTQYF.

This clone was observed a single time. The chain is built from TRBV6-5 and TRBJ1-5; tentative D call: TRBD1 (6 bases). From germline, CDR1 is MNHEY and CDR2 SVGAGI. This CDR3 comprises 14 residues. Trimming removed 6 bases from V and 3 bases from J, with 12 bases in between. In DNA, the CDR3 is TGTGCCAGCAGATCAGGACAGATCAATCAGCCCCAGCATTTT. Its translation is CASRSGQINQPQHF.

The V call is TRBV6-5, the J call TRBJ2-2; perhaps TRBD1 as D (6 bases). The ends were cut back, 5 bases at V and 7 bases at J, with 11 bases in the middle. The CDR3 is made up of 13 amino acids. Germline CDR1 and CDR2: MNHEY and SVGAGI. CDR3 nucleotide sequence: TGTGCCAGCAGTAAACAGGGCGGCGGGGAGCTGTTTTTT. This translates into CASSKQGGGELFF.